This T cell receptor (beta chain) appears in the sequencing data of a study of blood T cell repertoires in COVID-19. Study summary: Samples of COVID-19 (acute and convalescent) were obtained from the United States, Italy and Spain. T cells, B-cell-depleted T cells, or PBMCs supplied cDNA or gDNA.

V lost 3 bases, J lost 4 bases, and 12 bases lay in between. Germline lookup yields CDR1 LNHDA and CDR2 SQIVND (reference sequence). The CDR3 is 15 amino acids. This clone was detected only once. Original analysis: Reference gene primer amplification yielded estimated nucleated cell counts. TCRdb keeps only in-frame clones here, not all; method: immunoSEQ multiplex PCR. V and J calls plus clone size are reproduced from that table; the DNA served to infer D and trimming. The sample includes roughly 150,000 clones, around 87% of them seen just once. The chain is built from TRBV19 and TRBJ1-4, with D unclear. The sequence derives from a woman in her forties with acute or convalescent COVID-19. The sequencing input was peripheral blood. The chain's CDR3 is CASSMRFNGNEKLFF. In nucleotides, the CDR3 is TGTGCCAGTAGTATGCGATTTAATGGTAATGAAAAACTGTTTTTT.